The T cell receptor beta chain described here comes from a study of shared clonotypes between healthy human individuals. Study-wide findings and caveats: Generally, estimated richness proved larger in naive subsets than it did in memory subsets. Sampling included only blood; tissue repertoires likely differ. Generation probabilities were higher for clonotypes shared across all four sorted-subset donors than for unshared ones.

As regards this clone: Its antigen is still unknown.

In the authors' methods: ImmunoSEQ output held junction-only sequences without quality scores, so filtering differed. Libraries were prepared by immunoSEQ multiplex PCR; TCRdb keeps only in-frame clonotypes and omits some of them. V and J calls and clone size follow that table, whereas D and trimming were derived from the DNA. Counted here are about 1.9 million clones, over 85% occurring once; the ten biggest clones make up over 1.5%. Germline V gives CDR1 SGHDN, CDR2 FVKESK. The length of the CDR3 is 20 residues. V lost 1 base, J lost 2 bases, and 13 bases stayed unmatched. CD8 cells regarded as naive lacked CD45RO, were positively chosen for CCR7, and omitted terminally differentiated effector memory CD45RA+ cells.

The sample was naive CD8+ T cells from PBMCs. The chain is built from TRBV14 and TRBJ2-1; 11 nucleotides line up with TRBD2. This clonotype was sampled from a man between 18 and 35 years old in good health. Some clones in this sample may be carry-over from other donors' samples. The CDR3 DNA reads TGTGCCAGCAGCCAAGTCAGGGCGGGACTAGCGGACGGACCCTACAATGAGCAGTTCTTC. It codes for CASSQVRAGLADGPYNEQFF.